This TCR beta chain was identified in a study of blood T cell repertoires in COVID-19 (dated by TCRdb to the early 2020s). General notes on the study: Samples covering the acute and convalescent phases of COVID-19 were provided by collaborators in the United States, Italy and Spain. HLA class I and class II types, where available, came from metadata supplied by the sample provider rather than from assay-based typing. The repertoires were released in a freely available public database intended as a resource for research on the immune response to SARS-CoV-2. Sample metadata almost always included a de-identified subject ID, COVID-19 status, age in years and sex. The samples were drawn from two sources: the first 160 participants of the ongoing ImmuneRACE study, and 1,200 or so subjects contributed by 6 global collaborators. The material from the prospective study consisted of cDNA or gDNA derived from T cells, B-cell-depleted T cells, or PBMCs. Deeply sampled blood TCRbeta repertoires from subjects exposed to, actively infected with, or recovered from COVID-19 were included in the dataset. Here is what the overall study found, with its caveats: The quantity of clinical and demographic metadata differed by source and by participant and was supplied without curation.

In this sample, this clone turned up a few times. There is no known antigen for this receptor. Per-base qualities were not stored, and no clone one base away is much larger. Each collaborating institution followed its own protocols to collect whole blood in K2EDTA tubes. For TCRbeta analysis, collaborator samples were shipped as frozen whole blood, as isolated PBMCs, or as DNA extracted from either sample type. TCRbeta CDR3 regions were amplified from genomic DNA using the immunoSEQ Assay, a bias-controlled multiplex PCR. Per the authors' processing: Within the assay, amplification of reference gene primers was used to estimate how many nucleated cells each sample contained. To quantify the absolute abundance of each unique TCRbeta CDR3 rearrangement, sequence reads were collapsed and filtered. Productive Simpson clonality was computed per sample as the square root of Simpson's diversity index over productive rearrangements. The source is immuneACCESS, and TCRdb retained only in-frame sequences with V and J called. Part of the clones is not carried over; for the studies checked, unresolved V genes explain less than half of this, and the remainder is unexplained. V and J calls and clone size are those listed in that table; D and trimming were worked out from the DNA. For this sample there are some 200,000 clones; around 86% appear just once. The top ten constitute 7% to 7.5% of the sample.

As encoded in the germline V gene (reference sequence), CDR1 is SGHNT while CDR2 is YYREEE. The CDR3 runs 14 residues from the cysteine to the phenylalanine. The read is trimmed to its CDR3 DNA, 42 bases read in frame from base 1. V is pruned by 3 bases and J by 7 bases, leaving 6 bases of the junction without a gene match. The sample taken for sequencing was peripheral blood. Rearrangement joined TRBV5-4 to TRBJ2-5; TRBD2 aligns with 10 central bases. This clonotype was sampled from a woman of 80 years or more in a cohort sampled during active or convalescent COVID-19. CDR3 sequence: CASSSAGGPGTQYF. Here is the DNA: TGTGCCAGCAGCTCAGCGGGGGGGCCTGGGACCCAGTACTTC.